This T cell receptor (beta chain) was found in a study of T cell responses to AZD1222 COVID-19 vaccine. Whole-study results and caveats: There were repertoire samples only from the period after the peak T cell response. Breadth and depth of Spike-specific TCRs rose after two AZD1222 doses. White British people made up most donors, females outnumbered males, and clonal diversity was possibly underestimated. CD4 TCRs linked to vaccination spanned spike, dominating at 160-218 and 743-854.

This CDR3 spans 15 amino acids. The junction had 7 bases not matched to a gene; V was cut back by 3 bases and J by 3 bases. Germline V CDR1 and CDR2: ENHRY, SYGVKD. Comment on this clone: Its cognate antigen is unknown.

The table came from immunoSEQ multiplex PCR; TCRdb's copy has only in-frame clones and leaves some out. This table holds 110,000 or so clones, roughly nine tenths found once. V usage is TRBV10-3 and J usage is TRBJ2-7, with 8 nucleotides matching TRBD1. The clonotype originates from an adult in good health. The sample in question was peripheral blood, obtained on day 0 of AZD1222 vaccination. CDR3 amino acids: CAISDPTGAVYEQYF. CDR3 bases: TGTGCCATCAGTGACCCGACAGGGGCAGTCTACGAGCAGTACTTC.